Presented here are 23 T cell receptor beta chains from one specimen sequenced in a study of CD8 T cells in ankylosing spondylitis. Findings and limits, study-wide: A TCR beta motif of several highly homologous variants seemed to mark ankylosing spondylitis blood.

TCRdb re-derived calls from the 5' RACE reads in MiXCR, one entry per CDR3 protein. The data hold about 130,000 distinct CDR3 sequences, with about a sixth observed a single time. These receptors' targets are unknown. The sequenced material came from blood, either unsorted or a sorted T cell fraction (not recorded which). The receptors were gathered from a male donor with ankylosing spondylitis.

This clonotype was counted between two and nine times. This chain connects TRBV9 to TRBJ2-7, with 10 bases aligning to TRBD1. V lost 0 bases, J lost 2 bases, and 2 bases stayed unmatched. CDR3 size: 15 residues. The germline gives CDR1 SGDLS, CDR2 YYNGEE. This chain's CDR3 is CASSVGGTGAYEQYF. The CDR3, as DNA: TGTGCCAGCAGCGTAGGGGGGACAGGGGCCTACGAGCAGTACTTC. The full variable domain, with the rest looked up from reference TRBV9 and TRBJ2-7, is DSGVTQTPKHLITATGQRVTLRCSPRSGDLSVYWYQQSLDQGLQFLIQYYNGEERAKGNILERFSAQQFPDLHSELNLSSLELGDSALYFCASSVGGTGAYEQYFGPGTRLTVT.

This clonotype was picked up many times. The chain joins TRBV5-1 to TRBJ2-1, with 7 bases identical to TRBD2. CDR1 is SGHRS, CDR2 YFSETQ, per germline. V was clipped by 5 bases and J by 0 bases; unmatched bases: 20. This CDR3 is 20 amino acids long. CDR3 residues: CASSPRESGVPHSSYNEQFF. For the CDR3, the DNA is TGCGCCAGCAGTCCGCGGGAGTCTGGTGTACCACACAGCTCCTACAATGAGCAGTTCTTC.

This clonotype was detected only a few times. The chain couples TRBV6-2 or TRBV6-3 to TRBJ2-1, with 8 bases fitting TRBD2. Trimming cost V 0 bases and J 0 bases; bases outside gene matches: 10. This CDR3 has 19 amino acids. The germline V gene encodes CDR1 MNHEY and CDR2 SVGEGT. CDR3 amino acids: CASSYSLTSGEISYNEQFF. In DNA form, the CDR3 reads TGTGCCAGCAGTTACTCGTTAACTAGCGGAGAGATCTCCTACAATGAGCAGTTCTTC.

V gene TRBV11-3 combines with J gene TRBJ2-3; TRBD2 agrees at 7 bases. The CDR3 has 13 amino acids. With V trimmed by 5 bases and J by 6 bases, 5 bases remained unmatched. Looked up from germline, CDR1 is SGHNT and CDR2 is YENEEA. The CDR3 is CASSAGGGDTQYF. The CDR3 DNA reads TGTGCCAGCAGCGCCGGGGGAGGGGATACGCAGTATTTT. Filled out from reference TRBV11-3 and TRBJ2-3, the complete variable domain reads EAGVVQSPRYKIIEKKQPVAFWCNPISGHNTLYWYLQNLGQGPELLIRYENEEAVDDSQLPKDRFSAERLKGVDSTLKIQPAELGDSAVYLCASSAGGGDTQYFGPGTRLTVL.

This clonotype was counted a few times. CDR3 region: CASSFGSGRVGEQFF. Here the CDR3 DNA reads TGTGCCAGCAGCTTCGGGAGCGGGAGGGTTGGTGAGCAGTTCTTC. The rearrangement joins TRBV7-7 to TRBJ2-1, with 10 bases matching TRBD2. The germline V gene has CDR1 SSHAT and CDR2 FNYEAQ (reference sequence). The CDR3 has 15 amino acids. With 3 bases clipped from V and 9 bases from J, the junction kept 8 bases outside the gene matches.

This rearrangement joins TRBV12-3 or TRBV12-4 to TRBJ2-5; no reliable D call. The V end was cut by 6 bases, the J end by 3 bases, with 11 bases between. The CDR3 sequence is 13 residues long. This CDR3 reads CASRHPLKETQYF. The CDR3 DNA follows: TGTGCCAGCAGACATCCCCTAAAAGAGACCCAGTACTTC.

For the CDR3, the DNA is TGCAGCGTTGAAGGACGCAGGGGTTACACTGAAGCTTTCTTT. Residues: CSVEGRRGYTEAFF. J is TRBJ1-1 and V is TRBV29-1; TRBD1 might be the D (6 bases). The germline V gene encodes CDR1 SQVTM and CDR2 ANQGSEA. CDR3 length: 14 residues. V shed 1 base and J shed 3 bases, with 12 bases lying between them.

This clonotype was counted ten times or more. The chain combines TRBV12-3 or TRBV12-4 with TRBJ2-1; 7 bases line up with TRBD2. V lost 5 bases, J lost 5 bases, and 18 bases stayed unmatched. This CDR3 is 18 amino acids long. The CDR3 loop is CASSPRPAEREVHNEQFF. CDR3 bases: TGTGCCAGCAGTCCGCGCCCCGCCGAGCGGGAAGTCCACAATGAGCAGTTCTTC.

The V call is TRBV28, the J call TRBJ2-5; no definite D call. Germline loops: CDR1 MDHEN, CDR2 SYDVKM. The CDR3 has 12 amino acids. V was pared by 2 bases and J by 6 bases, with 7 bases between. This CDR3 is CASSLTSKTQYF. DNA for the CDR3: TGTGCCAGCAGTTTAACTTCGAAGACCCAGTACTTC. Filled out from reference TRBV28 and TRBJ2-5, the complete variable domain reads DVKVTQSSRYLVKRTGEKVFLECVQDMDHENMFWYRQDPGLGLRLIYFSYDVKMKEKGDIPEGYSVSREKKERFSLILESASTNQTSMYLCASSLTSKTQYFGPGTRLLVL.

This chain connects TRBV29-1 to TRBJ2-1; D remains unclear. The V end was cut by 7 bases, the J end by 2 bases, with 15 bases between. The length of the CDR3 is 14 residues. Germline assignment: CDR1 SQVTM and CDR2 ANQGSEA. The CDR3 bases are TGCAGCGCTAACCGTGCTAGTACCTACAATGAGCAGTTCTTC. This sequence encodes CSANRASTYNEQFF.

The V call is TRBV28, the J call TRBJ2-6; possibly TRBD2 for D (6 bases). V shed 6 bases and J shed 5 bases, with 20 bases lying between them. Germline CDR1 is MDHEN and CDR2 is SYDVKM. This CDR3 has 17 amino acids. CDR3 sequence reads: CASRLGLGTFRANVLTF. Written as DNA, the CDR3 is TGTGCCAGCAGGTTGGGACTTGGAACCTTCAGGGCCAACGTCCTGACTTTC. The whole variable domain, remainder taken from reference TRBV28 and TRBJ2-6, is DVKVTQSSRYLVKRTGEKVFLECVQDMDHENMFWYRQDPGLGLRLIYFSYDVKMKEKGDIPEGYSVSREKKERFSLILESASTNQTSMYLCASRLGLGTFRANVLTFGAGSRLTVL.

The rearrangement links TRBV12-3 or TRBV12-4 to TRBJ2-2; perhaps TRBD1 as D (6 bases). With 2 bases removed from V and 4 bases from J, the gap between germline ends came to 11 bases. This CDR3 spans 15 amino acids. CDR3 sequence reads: CASSLLGAVTGELFF. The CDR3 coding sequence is TGTGCCAGCAGTTTACTGGGGGCGGTCACCGGGGAGCTGTTTTTT.

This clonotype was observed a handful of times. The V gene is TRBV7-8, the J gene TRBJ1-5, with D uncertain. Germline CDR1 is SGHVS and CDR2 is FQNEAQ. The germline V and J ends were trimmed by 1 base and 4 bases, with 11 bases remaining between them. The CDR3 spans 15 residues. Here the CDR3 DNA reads TGTGCCAGCAGCTTAGATTATGGAGGGAATCAGCCCCAGCATTTT. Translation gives CASSLDYGGNQPQHF.

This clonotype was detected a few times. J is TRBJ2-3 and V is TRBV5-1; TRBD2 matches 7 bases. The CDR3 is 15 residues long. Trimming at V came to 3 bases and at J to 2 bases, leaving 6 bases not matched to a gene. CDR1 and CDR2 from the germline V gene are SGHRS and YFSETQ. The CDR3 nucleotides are TGCGCCAGCAGCTATGCGGGAGTGTCCACAGATACGCAGTATTTT. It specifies CASSYAGVSTDTQYF. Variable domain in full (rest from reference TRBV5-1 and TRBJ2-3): KAGVTQTPRYLIKTRGQQVTLSCSPISGHRSVSWYQQTPGQGLQFLFEYFSETQRNKGNFPGRFSGRQFSNSRSEMNVSTLELGDSALYLCASSYAGVSTDTQYFGPGTRLTVL.

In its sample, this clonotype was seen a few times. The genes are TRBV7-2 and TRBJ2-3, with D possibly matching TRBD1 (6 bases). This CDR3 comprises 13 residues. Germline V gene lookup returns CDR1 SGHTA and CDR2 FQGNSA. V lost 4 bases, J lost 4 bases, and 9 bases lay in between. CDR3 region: CASSSQGADTQYF. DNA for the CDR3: TGTGCCAGCAGCTCACAGGGTGCAGATACGCAGTATTTT.

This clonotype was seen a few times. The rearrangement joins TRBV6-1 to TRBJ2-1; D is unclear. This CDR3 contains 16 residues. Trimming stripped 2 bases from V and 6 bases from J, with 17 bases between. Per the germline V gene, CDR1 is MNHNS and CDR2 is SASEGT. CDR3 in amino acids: CASSERQWERVNEQFF. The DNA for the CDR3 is TGTGCCAGCAGTGAACGCCAATGGGAAAGGGTCAATGAGCAGTTCTTC.

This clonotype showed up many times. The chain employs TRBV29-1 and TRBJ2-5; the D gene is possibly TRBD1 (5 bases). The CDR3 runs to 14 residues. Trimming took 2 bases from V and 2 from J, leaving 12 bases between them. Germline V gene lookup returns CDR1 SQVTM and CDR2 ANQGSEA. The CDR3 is CSVEWGRVQETQYF. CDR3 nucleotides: TGCAGCGTTGAATGGGGCAGGGTTCAAGAGACCCAGTACTTC.

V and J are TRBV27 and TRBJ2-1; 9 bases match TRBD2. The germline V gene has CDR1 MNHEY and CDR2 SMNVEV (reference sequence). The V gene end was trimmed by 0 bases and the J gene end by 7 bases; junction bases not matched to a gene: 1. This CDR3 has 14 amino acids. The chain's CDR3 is CASSLSSGSNEQFF. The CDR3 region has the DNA TGTGCCAGCAGTTTATCTAGCGGGAGTAATGAGCAGTTCTTC.

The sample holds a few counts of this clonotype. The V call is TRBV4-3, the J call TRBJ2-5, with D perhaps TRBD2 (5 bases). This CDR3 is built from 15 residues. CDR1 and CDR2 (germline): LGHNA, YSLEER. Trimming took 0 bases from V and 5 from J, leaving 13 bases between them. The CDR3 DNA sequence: TGCGCCAGCAGCCAAGAGGCACTAGAAACGGAGACCCAGTACTTC. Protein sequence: CASSQEALETETQYF.

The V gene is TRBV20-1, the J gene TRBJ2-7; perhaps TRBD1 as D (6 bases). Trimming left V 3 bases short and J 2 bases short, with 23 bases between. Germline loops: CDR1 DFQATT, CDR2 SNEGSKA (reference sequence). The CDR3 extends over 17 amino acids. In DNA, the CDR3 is TGCAGTGCTAGGAGGGACCTTAGGGGACACCAGACCTACGAGCAGTACTTC. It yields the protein CSARRDLRGHQTYEQYF.

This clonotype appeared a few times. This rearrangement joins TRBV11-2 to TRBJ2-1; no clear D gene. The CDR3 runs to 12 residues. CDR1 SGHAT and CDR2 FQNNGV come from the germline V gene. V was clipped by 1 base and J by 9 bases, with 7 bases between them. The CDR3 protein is CASSLGLPEQFF. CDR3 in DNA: TGTGCCAGCAGCTTAGGCCTCCCTGAGCAGTTCTTC.

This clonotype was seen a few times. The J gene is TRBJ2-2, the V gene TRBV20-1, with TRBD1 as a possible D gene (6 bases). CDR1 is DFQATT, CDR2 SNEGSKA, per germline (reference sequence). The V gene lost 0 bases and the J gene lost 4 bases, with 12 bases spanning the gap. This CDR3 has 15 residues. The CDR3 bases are TGCAGTGCTAGAGACCTTACAGGGTCCACCGGGGAGCTGTTTTTT. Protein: CSARDLTGSTGELFF.

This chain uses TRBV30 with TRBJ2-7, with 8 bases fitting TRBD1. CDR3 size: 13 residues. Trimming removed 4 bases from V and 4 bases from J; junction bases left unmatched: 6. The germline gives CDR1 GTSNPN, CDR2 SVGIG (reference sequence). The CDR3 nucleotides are TGTGCCTGGACCGGGACAGGAGAATACGAGCAGTACTTC. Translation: CAWTGTGEYEQYF.